Below, 18 T cell receptor beta chains from the same sample are listed, as sequenced in a study of blood T cell repertoires in COVID-19. The protocol was immunoSEQ multiplex PCR, while the TCRdb copy is restricted to in-frame clones and leaves out a portion. The sample lists about 190,000 clones; 78% were seen once. Sequenced material: peripheral blood. All receptors come from a woman aged 80 or older with active or convalescent COVID-19.

The V gene is TRBV7-8, the J gene TRBJ2-6; 8 bases line up with TRBD1. The V and J ends lost 1 base and 4 bases, in that order; junction bases with no gene match: 9. CDR1 and CDR2 (germline): SGHVS, FQNEAQ. CDR3 size: 18 residues. The CDR3: CASSLVRQGAAGANVLTF. CDR3 nucleotides: TGTGCCAGCAGCTTAGTAAGGCAGGGGGCTGCCGGGGCCAACGTCCTGACTTTC.

This clone was recorded only once. V gene TRBV28 combines with J gene TRBJ1-2; 10 positions agree with TRBD1. The V and J ends lost 1 base and 5 bases, in that order; junction bases with no gene match: 28. This CDR3 has 23 residues. Germline CDR1 and CDR2: MDHEN and SYDVKM. The CDR3 reads CASSLYPRQGATLGRPRVYGYTF. The CDR3 nucleotides read TGTGCCAGCAGTTTATACCCCAGACAGGGGGCAACCCTCGGGCGCCCCCGCGTATATGGCTACACCTTC.

Here the CDR3 reads CASTESGGITDTQYF. The CDR3 DNA follows: TGTGCCAGTACCGAATCCGGGGGGATCACAGATACGCAGTATTTT. The chain combines TRBV19 with TRBJ2-3; 7 positions agree with TRBD2. This CDR3 is 15 amino acids long. Germline V lookup: CDR1 LNHDA, CDR2 SQIVND (reference sequence). The junction had 9 bases not matched to a gene; V was cut back by 7 bases and J by 2 bases.

This clone has only a few counts. The chain is built from TRBV4-2 and TRBJ2-1, with TRBD2 matching 8 bases. This CDR3 spans 15 amino acids. Germline values: CDR1 LGHNA, CDR2 YNFKEQ. Unmatched junction bases numbered 6, after V lost 4 bases and J lost 4 bases. The CDR3 DNA reads TGTGCCAGCAGCCCCGGGACTAGAGATTACAATGAGCAGTTCTTC. It encodes CASSPGTRDYNEQFF.

The genes are TRBV5-5 and TRBJ1-5, with TRBD1 matching 12 bases. The V gene's germline CDR1 is SGHKS and CDR2 YYEKEE (reference sequence). V shed 4 bases and J 6 bases; nucleotides not matched to a gene: 8. CDR3 length equals 16 residues. CDR3 in DNA: TGTGCCAGCAGCCATGGGACAGGGGGCGAGGGTCAGCCCCAGCATTTT. It translates to CASSHGTGGEGQPQHF.

A few counts support this clone. This rearrangement joins TRBV4-1 to TRBJ2-2, with 12 bases identical to TRBD2. Germline CDR1 MGHRA, CDR2 YSYEKL. The V and J ends lost 1 base and 2 bases, in that order; junction bases with no gene match: 11. CDR3 size: 20 residues. CDR3 sequence: CASSQVAGLAGRFNTGELFF. CDR3 DNA sequence: TGCGCCAGCAGCCAAGTAGCCGGACTAGCGGGGAGATTTAACACCGGGGAGCTGTTTTTT.

In this sample, this clone turned up once. The chain uses TRBV19 and TRBJ1-3; the D gene is possibly TRBD1 (5 bases). V gave up 5 bases and J gave up 0 bases, with 17 bases separating them. The CDR3 totals 17 residues. Per germline, CDR1 LNHDA and CDR2 SQIVND (reference sequence). The CDR3 DNA reads as TGTGCCAGTAGTCCGTTACTCTCAGGGTTCTCTGGAAACACCATATATTTT. This encodes CASSPLLSGFSGNTIYF.

The chain uses TRBV3-1 (or the pseudogene TRBV3-2) and TRBJ2-1, with a weak D call TRBD2 (6 bases). V gave up 3 bases and J gave up 8 bases, with 17 bases separating them. Per the germline V gene, CDR1 is LGHDT and CDR2 is YNNKEL (reference sequence). The CDR3 extends over 15 amino acids. The CDR3 DNA reads TGTGCCAGCAGCCAGCTCTCTAGCGCGGCGGATGAGCAGTTCTTC. Its protein is CASSQLSSAADEQFF.

The gene calls are TRBV28 and TRBJ1-2; D may be TRBD1 (6 bases). Germline CDR1 MDHEN, CDR2 SYDVKM. The CDR3 is 13 amino acids. V shed 11 bases and J shed 8 bases, with 21 bases lying between them. The CDR3 region has the DNA TGTGCCGGCCAGCAGGGTCAGGGGCGGGGCTACACCTTC. As protein: CAGQQGQGRGYTF.

The chain links TRBV6-5 to TRBJ2-7, with D tentatively TRBD1 (8 bases). This CDR3 has 14 residues. V was trimmed by 8 bases and J by 7 bases, leaving 21 bases between them. The V gene's germline CDR1 is MNHEY and CDR2 SVGAGI. CDR3 DNA: TGTGCCAGCCGGTTCACAGGGGGGGCGCAGGAGCAGTACTTC. Its translation is CASRFTGGAQEQYF.

There are a few counts of this clone. J is TRBJ1-1 and V is TRBV12-3 or TRBV12-4; perhaps TRBD1 as D (5 bases). The length of the CDR3 is 13 residues. Trimming shortened V by 3 bases and J by 2 bases, and 7 bases separated the two germline ends. CDR3 residues: CASSLGPNTEAFF. In DNA, the CDR3 is TGTGCCAGCAGTTTGGGGCCCAACACTGAAGCTTTCTTT.

The chain couples TRBV29-1 to TRBJ1-4, with a possible D match to TRBD1 (5 bases). Trimming removed 7 bases at V and 6 bases at J, with 15 bases between. CDR1 and CDR2 (germline): SQVTM, ANQGSEA. The CDR3 is 13 residues long. CDR3: CSAARRVDEKLFF. CDR3 nucleotide sequence: TGCAGCGCCGCTCGCAGGGTAGATGAAAAACTGTTTTTT.

V and J are TRBV5-5 and TRBJ1-4; possibly TRBD1 for D (5 bases). CDR1 and CDR2 from the germline V gene are SGHKS and YYEKEE (reference sequence). CDR3 length: 14 amino acids. Trimming took off 4 bases at V and 5 bases at J, with 12 bases between the two ends. Written as DNA, the CDR3 is TGTGCCAGCAGCAGGACAAGTTTAAATGAAAAACTGTTTTTT. Protein sequence: CASSRTSLNEKLFF.

Of note for this clone: Compared with germline, one end of the junction differs, possibly owing to a read error. The same CDR3 arises from other DNA sequences in this sample as well. This chain links TRBV24-1 with TRBJ2-5; TRBD2 agrees at 8 bases. Germline V gene lookup returns CDR1 KGHDR and CDR2 SFDVKD. CDR3 size: 17 residues. The CDR3 sequence: CATSDSGRGVYQETQYF. The CDR3, as DNA: TGTGCCACTAGTGATTCAGGGCGGGGGGTATACCAAGAGACCCAGTACTTC.

This clone was recorded a few times. The chain joins TRBV6-5 to TRBJ2-7; D is unclear. The CDR3 is made up of 13 amino acids. Germline loops: CDR1 MNHEY, CDR2 SVGAGI. V lost 6 bases, J lost 4 bases, and 13 bases lay in between. CDR3 coding DNA: TGTGCCAGCAGCCCCTCTGGTCAGTACGAGCAGTACTTC. Translating gives CASSPSGQYEQYF.

The V and J genes are TRBV19 and TRBJ1-5; D not certain. CDR1 LNHDA and CDR2 SQIVND come from the germline V gene (reference sequence). The CDR3 is 16 amino acids. Trimming took 4 bases from V and 0 from J, leaving 13 bases between them. The CDR3 nucleotides read TGTGCCAGTAGTAAACGCGCATCTCTTAGCAATCAGCCCCAGCATTTT. It yields the protein CASSKRASLSNQPQHF.

The V call is TRBV10-3, the J call TRBJ1-4; weak D call: TRBD1 (5 bases). The CDR3 covers 16 residues. V shed 6 bases and J shed 3 bases, with 17 bases lying between them. Per germline, CDR1 ENHRY and CDR2 SYGVKD. The CDR3 is CAIRSSSTDANEKLFF. The CDR3 bases are TGTGCCATCAGGTCCTCATCGACAGACGCTAATGAAAAACTGTTTTTT.

The rearrangement joins TRBV30 to TRBJ1-3, with D perhaps matching TRBD1 (5 bases). Germline V gives CDR1 GTSNPN, CDR2 SVGIG (reference sequence). V gave up 2 bases and J gave up 4 bases, with 12 bases separating them. The CDR3 covers 14 residues. The CDR3 DNA follows: TGTGCCTGGAGTCCCCGGGGGAGCGGAAACACCATATATTTT. This codes for CAWSPRGSGNTIYF.